This paragraph covers one T cell receptor (beta chain) sequence. The antigen it recognizes is unknown. Per-base quality was not reported, and no clone a single base away is much larger than it. Libraries were constructed by the immunoSEQ multiplex PCR assay. Entries here come from immuneACCESS through TCRdb and include only in-frame sequences with V and J called. Some clones fail to appear in such tables; in the studies checked, an unresolved V gene covers under half of the shortfall, and the cause of the remainder is unknown. This sample is represented by about 150,000 clones; roughly 93% of them were singletons. The ten largest clones represent more than 5% of the sample. The sample comes from a study of control samples from healthy donors and cancer patients (dated by TCRdb to about 2020). CDR1 and CDR2 were assigned from the germline V gene (reference sequence) as SGHKS and YYEKEE. The CDR3 sequence holds 17 residues, the cysteine and phenylalanine included. The retained sequence is limited to the CDR3, 51 bases, with the frame set at the first base. Ends trimmed: V by 2 bases, J by 7 bases; bases unmatched to a gene: 15.

This sequence uses TRBV5-5 and TRBJ2-5; 9 bases in between match TRBD1. Material: blood. The source is a man aged 18 to 30 in good health. The DNA reads TGTGCCAGCAGCTTAAGCCCTGGAACAGGGGGCTTAATGACCCAGTACTTC. Its protein reads: CASSLSPGTGGLMTQYF.